This T cell receptor (beta chain) appears in the sequencing data of a study of blood T cell repertoires in COVID-19. The CDR3 spans 14 residues. Germline assignment: CDR1 LGHDT and CDR2 YNNKEL (reference sequence). The ends lost 6 bases at V and 6 bases at J; junction bases unmatched: 7. Clones were read by immunoSEQ multiplex PCR, and TCRdb kept only the in-frame ones, dropping some. The repertoire holds 90,000 to 100,000 clones, around nine tenths seen once, with 10% in the top ten. This chain connects TRBV3-1 (or the pseudogene TRBV3-2) to TRBJ2-1; 8 bases line up with TRBD2. Sequenced: peripheral blood. The source is a man aged 50 to 59 with acute or convalescent COVID-19. CDR3 region: CASRTSGSPNEQFF. The CDR3 nucleotides read TGTGCCAGCAGGACCAGCGGGAGTCCCAATGAGCAGTTCTTC.